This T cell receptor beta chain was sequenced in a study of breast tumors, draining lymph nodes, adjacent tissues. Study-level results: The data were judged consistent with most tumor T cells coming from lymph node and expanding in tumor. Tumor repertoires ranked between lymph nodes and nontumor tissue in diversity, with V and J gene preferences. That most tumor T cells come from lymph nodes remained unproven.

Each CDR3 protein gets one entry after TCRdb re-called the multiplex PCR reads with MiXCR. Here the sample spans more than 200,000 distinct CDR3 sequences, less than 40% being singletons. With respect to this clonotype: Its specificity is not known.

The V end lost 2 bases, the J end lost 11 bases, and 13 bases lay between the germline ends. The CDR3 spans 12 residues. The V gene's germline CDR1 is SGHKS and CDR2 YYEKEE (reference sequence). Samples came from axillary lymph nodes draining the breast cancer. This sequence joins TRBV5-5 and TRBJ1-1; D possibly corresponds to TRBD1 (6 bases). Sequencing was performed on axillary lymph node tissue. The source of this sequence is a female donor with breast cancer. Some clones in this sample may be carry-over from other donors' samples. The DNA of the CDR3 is TGTGCCAGCAGCTTCTCTGGGACACGGGCTTTCTTT. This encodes CASSFSGTRAFF.